These 23 T cell receptor beta chains share one sample of origin, sequenced in a study of T cells after yellow fever vaccination. MiXCR, applied by TCRdb to the 5' RACE reads, yields one record per CDR3 protein. The sample includes about 320,000 distinct CDR3 sequences, about an eighth of them seen just once. Specimen: CD4+ T cells sorted from PBMCs, collected 15 days after the yellow fever booster vaccination. The source is a young man who received the YFV17D yellow fever vaccine.

This chain uses TRBV3-1 with TRBJ2-7; 7 bases match TRBD2. The germline V gene encodes CDR1 LGHDT and CDR2 YNNKEL (reference sequence). The CDR3 length is 15 residues. Trimming cost V 4 bases and J 5 bases; bases outside gene matches: 11. CDR3 sequence: CASSRAGRGFNEQYF. The CDR3 nucleotides read TGTGCCAGCAGCCGGGCTGGGCGGGGGTTCAACGAGCAGTACTTC.

The chain joins TRBV5-1 to TRBJ2-4, with D perhaps TRBD1 or TRBD2 (5 bases each). The CDR3 is made up of 13 amino acids. In germline, CDR1 is SGHRS, CDR2 YFSETQ. Deletions cut 1 base from V and 13 bases from J, with 15 bases between. CDR3 DNA sequence: TGCGCCAGCAGCTTGATGGGGGATGCAATCCAGTACTTC. Its translation is CASSLMGDAIQYF.

The rearrangement uses TRBV6-5 and TRBJ1-1; D possibly corresponds to TRBD1 (6 bases). The V and J ends lost 6 bases and 5 bases respectively, with 16 bases between them. The CDR3 sequence is 14 residues long. CDR1 is MNHEY and CDR2 is SVGAGI in the germline V gene. For the CDR3, the DNA is TGTGCCAGCAGCTCCCTAGGGGGGGGGACTGAAGCTTTCTTT. It translates to CASSSLGGGTEAFF.

There are a few counts of this clonotype. The V gene is TRBV29-1, the J gene TRBJ2-1, with 12 bases identical to TRBD1. The CDR3 sequence is 17 residues long. The J segment lost 6 bases and the V segment lost 3 bases, leaving 12 bases of the junction unmatched. The V gene's germline CDR1 is SQVTM and CDR2 ANQGSEA. The CDR3 nucleotides are TGCAGCGTTGATAAGTGGACCCCGGGACAGGGGGCCAATGAGCAGTTCTTC. It translates to CSVDKWTPGQGANEQFF.

This clonotype was seen more than once but under ten times. The chain uses TRBV5-1 and TRBJ2-3, with D possibly being TRBD2 (6 bases). The germline CDR1 and CDR2 sequences are SGHRS and YFSETQ. The CDR3 consists of 16 residues. V dropped 0 bases and J dropped 0 bases, with 11 bases sitting between them. CDR3 in DNA: TGCGCCAGCAGCTTGGAACTAGCACTTAGCACAGATACGCAGTATTTT. It encodes CASSLELALSTDTQYF. Full variable domain (outside the CDR3, taken from reference TRBV5-1 and TRBJ2-3): KAGVTQTPRYLIKTRGQQVTLSCSPISGHRSVSWYQQTPGQGLQFLFEYFSETQRNKGNFPGRFSGRQFSNSRSEMNVSTLELGDSALYLCASSLELALSTDTQYFGPGTRLTVL.

The chain links TRBV5-4 to TRBJ1-2; possibly TRBD1 for D (6 bases). The CDR3 runs 15 residues. Trimming cost V 4 bases and J 4 bases, with 17 bases left between them. In germline, CDR1 is SGHNT, CDR2 YYREEE (reference sequence). CDR3 residues: CASSLDRLGSYGYTF. In nucleotides, the CDR3 is TGTGCCAGCAGCCTCGACAGGCTAGGTAGCTATGGCTACACCTTC. The variable domain in full, with the rest retrieved from reference TRBV5-4 and TRBJ1-2, is ETGVTQSPTHLIKTRGQQVTLRCSSQSGHNTVSWYQQALGQGPQFIFQYYREEENGRGNFPPRFSGLQFPNYSSELNVNALELDDSALYLCASSLDRLGSYGYTFGSGTRLTVV.

This clonotype was picked up a small number of times. J is TRBJ2-5 and V is TRBV29-1, with D perhaps given as TRBD1 or TRBD2 (5 bases each). The CDR3 sequence is 13 residues long. Germline-derived CDR1 and CDR2 are SQVTM and ANQGSEA. The V end lost 4 bases, the J end lost 2 bases, and 11 bases lay between the germline ends. This CDR3 reads CSVARGSQETQYF. The CDR3, as DNA: TGCAGCGTTGCCCGGGGCTCACAAGAGACCCAGTACTTC. Based on the CDR3 plus reference TRBV29-1 and TRBJ2-5, the full variable domain is SAVISQKPSRDICQRGTSLTIQCQVDSQVTMMFWYRQQPGQSLTLIATANQGSEATYESGFVIDKFPISRPNLTFSTLTVSNMSPEDSSIYLCSVARGSQETQYFGPGTRLLVL.

The chain links TRBV11-2 to TRBJ1-1, with 9 bases matching TRBD1. The trim removed 2 bases at V and 3 bases at J, leaving 4 bases unmatched. From germline, CDR1 is SGHAT and CDR2 FQNNGV. The CDR3 totals 15 residues. The CDR3 protein is CASSLTRDRDTEAFF. CDR3 nucleotides: TGTGCCAGCAGCTTAACCCGGGACAGGGACACTGAAGCTTTCTTT.

The chain couples TRBV7-2 to TRBJ2-3; 8 bases are shared with TRBD1. Trimming removed 5 bases from V and 6 bases from J; junction bases left unmatched: 4. The CDR3 runs to 13 residues. The V gene's germline CDR1 is SGHTA and CDR2 FQGNSA. The CDR3, as DNA: TGTGCCAGCAGCGCGACAGGGGCGGATACGCAGTATTTT. This translates into CASSATGADTQYF.

The chain carries TRBV5-6 and TRBJ2-3; 11 bases agree with TRBD2. V gave up 4 bases and J gave up 5 bases; unmatched junction bases: 6. CDR3 length: 15 amino acids. CDR1 and CDR2 (germline): SGHDT, YYEEEE. The DNA of the CDR3 is TGTGCCAGCAGCCAGACTAGCGGGGCGGGAGATACGCAGTATTTT. This encodes CASSQTSGAGDTQYF.

This chain connects TRBV21-1 to TRBJ1-5. TRBV21-1 is termed a pseudogene. CDR3 length: 17 residues. The CDR3 here is CASSPPAPRGRNQPQHF. CDR3 in DNA: TGTGCCAGCAGCCCTCCGGCCCCGAGGGGTAGAAATCAGCCCCAGCATTTT.

In its sample, this clonotype was seen a few times. V gene TRBV11-1 combines with J gene TRBJ2-5; maybe TRBD2 (5 bases). There are 15 residues in the CDR3. CDR1 and CDR2 (germline): SGHAT, FQDESV (reference sequence). V was shortened by 4 bases and J by 1 base, with 13 bases between the two germline ends. The CDR3 coding sequence is TGTGCCAGCAGCTGGTGGGGAGCGGCCCAAGAGACCCAGTACTTC. Encoded protein: CASSWWGAAQETQYF.

This clonotype was seen only a few times. The rearrangement uses TRBV27 and TRBJ1-6; perhaps TRBD1 as D (6 bases). Germline assignment: CDR1 MNHEY and CDR2 SMNVEV (reference sequence). The ends were cut back, 4 bases at V and 10 bases at J, with 17 bases in the middle. This CDR3 region has 15 residues. The CDR3 here is CASSSTGRPGSPLHF. The CDR3 DNA sequence: TGTGCCAGCAGTTCCACAGGGCGCCCTGGGTCACCCCTCCACTTT.

This clonotype has only a few counts. The CDR3 protein is CASSIDRMHQPQHF. CDR3 DNA: TGTGCCAGCAGCATAGACAGGATGCATCAGCCCCAGCATTTT. The chain combines TRBV7-8 with TRBJ1-5, with D possibly being TRBD1 (6 bases). The ends were cut back, 5 bases at V and 5 bases at J, with 13 bases in the middle. CDR3 length equals 14 residues. Germline values: CDR1 SGHVS, CDR2 FQNEAQ.

The chain has TRBV12-3 or TRBV12-4 and TRBJ2-2; D remains ambiguous. CDR3 length equals 13 residues. Trimming pared 6 bases from V and 6 bases from J, leaving 11 bases between. Here the CDR3 reads CASRGGLAGELFF. In nucleotides, the CDR3 is TGTGCCAGCAGAGGTGGCCTGGCCGGGGAGCTGTTTTTT.

This clonotype has just a few counts. The J gene is TRBJ2-3, the V gene TRBV9; D uncertain. V gave up 0 bases and J gave up 2 bases, with 13 bases separating them. This CDR3 has 16 amino acids. Germline V gene sequence: CDR1 SGDLS, CDR2 YYNGEE. The chain's CDR3 is CASSVDENPNTDTQYF. The CDR3 coding sequence is TGTGCCAGCAGCGTAGATGAGAACCCTAACACAGATACGCAGTATTTT.

This clonotype showed up many times. The chain carries TRBV5-1 and TRBJ2-3, with TRBD2 matching 8 bases. Germline V gene data show CDR1 as SGHRS and CDR2 as YFSETQ. The CDR3 has 16 residues. V trimming: 0 bases; J trimming: 0 bases; junction bases outside the gene matches: 3. CDR3 DNA sequence: TGCGCCAGCAGCTTGGCCATAGCGGGGAGCACAGATACGCAGTATTTT. Protein sequence: CASSLAIAGSTDTQYF.

The chain is built from TRBV18 and TRBJ1-1; D might be TRBD1 (6 bases). V was shortened by 3 bases and J by 7 bases, with 12 bases between the two germline ends. Germline V CDR1 and CDR2: KGHSH, LQKENI. CDR3 length: 13 amino acids. The CDR3 bases are TGTGCCAGCTCACCCGACAGGAGGGGTGAAGCTTTCTTT. This codes for CASSPDRRGEAFF.

V is TRBV20-1 and J is TRBJ2-4; D gene ambiguous. Trimming shortened V by 5 bases and J by 0 bases, and 8 bases separated the two germline ends. The CDR3 has 13 amino acids. Germline assignment: CDR1 DFQATT and CDR2 SNEGSKA (reference sequence). CDR3 coding DNA: TGCAGTGCTCCCCTCCAAGCCAAAAACATTCAGTACTTC. Protein: CSAPLQAKNIQYF.

This clonotype was seen ten or more times. The gene calls are TRBV12-3 or TRBV12-4 and TRBJ2-1; D is possibly TRBD1 (5 bases). V shed 6 bases and J shed 3 bases, with 15 bases lying between them. The CDR3 has 15 residues. The CDR3 here is CASSPNRQNYNEQFF. The CDR3, as DNA: TGTGCCAGCAGCCCTAACAGACAGAACTACAATGAGCAGTTCTTC.

V usage is TRBV4-1 and J usage is TRBJ2-3, with no clear D. CDR3 length: 15 residues. Trimming shortened V by 0 bases and J by 2 bases, and 9 bases separated the two germline ends. Germline V lookup: CDR1 MGHRA, CDR2 YSYEKL. The CDR3 loop reads CASSQETAPTDTQYF. The DNA for the CDR3 is TGCGCCAGCAGCCAAGAGACGGCCCCCACAGATACGCAGTATTTT.

This clonotype was observed many times. The rearrangement uses TRBV5-1 and TRBJ1-5, with D maybe TRBD1 (5 bases). This CDR3 has 15 amino acids. Deletions cut 3 bases from V and 0 bases from J, with 10 bases between. Germline V lookup: CDR1 SGHRS, CDR2 YFSETQ. CDR3 in amino acids: CASSSGTGSNQPQHF. The CDR3 DNA follows: TGCGCCAGCAGCTCCGGGACGGGTAGCAATCAGCCCCAGCATTTT.

This clonotype was picked up a small number of times. This chain joins TRBV5-1 and TRBJ2-7; D not certain. Germline V gives CDR1 SGHRS, CDR2 YFSETQ. V lost 4 bases and J lost 0, with 14 bases in between. CDR3 size: 15 residues. CDR3 DNA: TGCGCCAGCAGCCCCGGGCAGGTGCCCTCCTACGAGCAGTACGTC. Its protein product is CASSPGQVPSYEQYV.